This T cell receptor (beta chain) was sequenced in a study of identical twins. General study points: Where beta out-of-frame sequences were concerned, excess twin sharing was weaker.

Trimming removed 6 bases at V and 14 bases at J, with 14 bases between. The CDR3 contains 12 residues. On this clonotype itself: Its target is unknown.

One entry per CDR3 protein, called by TCRdb with MiXCR from the 5' RACE reads. The sample consists of 200,000 or so distinct CDR3 sequences, 15% to 20% of them appearing once. These records were also assigned to another study, of T cells expressing NK-cell markers. That report notes: In several experiments, sorting was confined to alpha-beta TCR T cells through use of an anti-gamma-delta TCR antibody.

Sequencing input: CD8+ T cells sorted from blood. V is TRBV12-3 or TRBV12-4 and J is TRBJ1-6; D possibly corresponds to TRBD1 (6 bases). This clonotype was sampled from a woman aged 18-29 years in good health. CDR3 sequence reads: CASSLRGQALHF. The CDR3 region has the DNA TGTGCCAGCAGCTTGCGGGGGCAAGCCCTCCACTTT.